Below are 12 T cell receptor beta chains sequenced from a single sample in a study of OX40 agonist ivuxolimab in advanced cancers. Assay used: immunoSEQ multiplex PCR; TCRdb lists only in-frame clones, some missing. Of 60,000 to 65,000 clones in the sample, 70% to 90% were seen once. The sample here was CD4+ or CD8+ T cells sorted from blood, taken in a trial of the OX40 agonist ivuxolimab. The receptor source for this set is an adult with an advanced solid tumor such as melanoma, head and neck, liver or kidney cancer.

The table lists this clone with a few counts. The chain is built from TRBV7-9 and TRBJ2-7; D unclear. In germline, CDR1 is SEHNR, CDR2 FQNEAQ (reference sequence). Trimming stripped 4 bases from V and 10 bases from J, with 17 bases between. The CDR3 is 13 residues long. CDR3 nucleotide sequence: TGTGCCAGCAGCTCATGGACGGTACCCCTACAGTACTTC. Residues: CASSSWTVPLQYF.

V usage is TRBV4-1 and J usage is TRBJ2-7; D is perhaps TRBD1 (6 bases). In germline, CDR1 is MGHRA, CDR2 YSYEKL. This CDR3 contains 16 residues. Between the trimmed V and J ends, which lost 4 bases and 5 bases, there was a span of 21 bases. CDR3 sequence: CASSLGPDRSVDEQYF. As DNA, the CDR3 is TGCGCCAGCAGCCTCGGCCCCGACAGGAGTGTGGACGAGCAGTACTTC.

This chain uses TRBV29-1 with TRBJ1-1; 8 nucleotides align to TRBD1. Losses at the gene ends were 5 bases for V and 1 base for J; bases not matched to a gene: 3. This CDR3 spans 13 amino acids. Germline V CDR1 and CDR2: SQVTM, ANQGSEA. DNA for the CDR3: TGCAGCGTTCAGGACAGGGCGAACACTGAAGCTTTCTTT. Translated, it gives CSVQDRANTEAFF.

The gene calls are TRBV7-6 and TRBJ1-2; 7 nucleotides agree with TRBD1. With 5 bases clipped from V and 4 bases from J, the junction kept 4 bases outside the gene matches. This CDR3 comprises 13 residues. The germline gives CDR1 SGHVS, CDR2 FNYEAQ. The CDR3 bases are TGTGCCAGCAGCCTAGGGGGCGTCTATGGCTACACCTTC. Protein product: CASSLGGVYGYTF.

This rearrangement joins TRBV7-9 to TRBJ2-3, with 12 bases lining up with TRBD1. The germline V gene encodes CDR1 SEHNR and CDR2 FQNEAQ (reference sequence). This CDR3 region has 16 residues. Trimming took 1 base from V and 4 from J; bases not matched to a gene: 3. CDR3 loop: CASSLEGTGGADTQYF. For the CDR3, the DNA is TGTGCCAGCAGCTTAGAAGGGACAGGGGGCGCAGATACGCAGTATTTT.

This clone was observed a single time. The chain's CDR3 is CASSTGTGVHEQYF. DNA for the CDR3: TGTGCCAGCAGCACCGGGACAGGGGTCCACGAGCAGTACTTC. The chain recombines TRBV6-6 with TRBJ2-7; TRBD1 agrees at 10 bases. CDR3 size: 14 residues. Germline CDR1 MNHNY, CDR2 SVGAGI (reference sequence). V lost 6 bases and J lost 5; bases outside the gene matches: 7.

The genes are TRBV11-2 and TRBJ2-1, with a tentative D call TRBD1 (5 bases). V lost 1 base to trimming and J lost 0 bases, with 13 bases between them. Germline CDR1 SGHAT, CDR2 FQNNGV. The CDR3 runs to 17 residues. The CDR3 coding sequence is TGTGCCAGCAGCTTAGTGGCAGGGCCTAACTCCTACAATGAGCAGTTCTTC. Its translation: CASSLVAGPNSYNEQFF.

The chain joins TRBV18 to TRBJ1-2; D gene uncertain. The V gene lost 0 bases and the J gene lost 2 bases, with 10 bases spanning the gap. CDR1 is KGHSH and CDR2 is LQKENI in the germline V gene. This CDR3 has 15 residues. CDR3 residues: CASSPPSKLNYGYTF. The CDR3 DNA sequence: TGTGCCAGCTCACCACCCTCGAAATTGAACTATGGCTACACCTTC.

V and J are TRBV7-9 and TRBJ1-1, with 7 bases that match TRBD1. The germline CDR1 and CDR2 sequences are SEHNR and FQNEAQ (reference sequence). CDR3 length equals 15 residues. Trimming took 1 base from V and 5 from J; bases not matched to a gene: 7. CDR3 DNA sequence: TGTGCCAGCAGCTTAGGACAGGGTTTCGCGACTGAAGCTTTCTTT. This gives the protein CASSLGQGFATEAFF.

The CDR3, as DNA: TGTGCCAGTAGCCTGGGACAGGCCGCGCTAGCCAAAAACATTCAGTACTTC. Residues: CASSLGQAALAKNIQYF. The gene calls are TRBV19 and TRBJ2-4, with TRBD1 identical over 8 bases. J was trimmed by 0 bases and V by 6 bases; bases with no gene match: 10. The V gene's germline CDR1 is LNHDA and CDR2 SQIVND (reference sequence). This CDR3 is built from 17 residues.

The chain joins TRBV6-5 to TRBJ2-1; the D is unclear. The CDR3 runs 13 residues. Germline V lookup: CDR1 MNHEY, CDR2 SVGAGI. V was clipped by 6 bases and J by 8 bases, with 14 bases between them. The CDR3 DNA reads as TGTGCCAGCAGCCTAAGCCCCCTGGATGAGCAGTTCTTC. Translated, it gives CASSLSPLDEQFF.

This sequence joins TRBV4-3 and TRBJ2-5, with D tentatively TRBD1 (5 bases). The closer fit of TRBJ2-7 to the DNA end suggests the J call may be wrong. The CDR3 is 15 residues long. Germline V lookup: CDR1 LGHNA, CDR2 YSLEER. For the CDR3, the DNA is TGCGCCAGCAGCCAGGGTCCCAAAGGGGTATACGAGCAGTACTTC. It is translated as CASSQGPKGVYEQYF.